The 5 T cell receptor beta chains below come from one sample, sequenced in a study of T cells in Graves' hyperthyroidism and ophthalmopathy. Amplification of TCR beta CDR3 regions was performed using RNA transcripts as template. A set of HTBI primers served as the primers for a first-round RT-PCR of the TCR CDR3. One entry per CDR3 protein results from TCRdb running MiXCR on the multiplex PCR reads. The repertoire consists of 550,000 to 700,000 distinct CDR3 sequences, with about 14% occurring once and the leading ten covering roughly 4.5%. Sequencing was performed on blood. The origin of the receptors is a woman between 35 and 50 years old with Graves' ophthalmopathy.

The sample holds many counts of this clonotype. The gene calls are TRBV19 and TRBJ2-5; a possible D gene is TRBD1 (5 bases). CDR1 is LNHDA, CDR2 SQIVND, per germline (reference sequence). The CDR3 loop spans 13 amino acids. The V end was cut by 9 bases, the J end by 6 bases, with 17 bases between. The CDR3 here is CASSRQLGQTQYF. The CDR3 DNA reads TGTGCCAGCTCCCGGCAGCTGGGGCAGACCCAGTACTTC.

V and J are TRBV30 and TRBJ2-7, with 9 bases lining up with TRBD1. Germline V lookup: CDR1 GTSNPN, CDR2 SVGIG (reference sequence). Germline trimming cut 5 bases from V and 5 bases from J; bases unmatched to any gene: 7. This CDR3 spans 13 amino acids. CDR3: CAWVGQGKHEQYF. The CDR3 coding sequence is TGTGCCTGGGTAGGACAGGGGAAACACGAGCAGTACTTC.

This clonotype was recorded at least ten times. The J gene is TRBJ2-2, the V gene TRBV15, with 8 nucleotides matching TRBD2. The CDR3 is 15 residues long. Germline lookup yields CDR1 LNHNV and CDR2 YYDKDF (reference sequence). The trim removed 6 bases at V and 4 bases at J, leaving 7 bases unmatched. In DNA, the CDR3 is TGTGCCACCAGATGGAGCGGGAGTGGCACCGGGGAGCTGTTTTTT. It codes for CATRWSGSGTGELFF.

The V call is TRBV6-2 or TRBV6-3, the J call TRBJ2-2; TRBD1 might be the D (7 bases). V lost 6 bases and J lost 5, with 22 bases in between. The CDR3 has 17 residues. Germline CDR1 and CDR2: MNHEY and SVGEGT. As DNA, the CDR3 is TGTGCCAGCAGCAGACAGGGTGATGGGAGGACTACCGGGGAGCTGTTTTTT. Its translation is CASSRQGDGRTTGELFF.

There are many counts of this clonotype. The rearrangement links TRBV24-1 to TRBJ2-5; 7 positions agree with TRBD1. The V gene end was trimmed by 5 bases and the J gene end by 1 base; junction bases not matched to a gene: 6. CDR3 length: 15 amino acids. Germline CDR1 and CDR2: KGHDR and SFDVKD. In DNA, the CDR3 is TGTGCCACCAGTGGTCCCGGGACAGCCCAAGAGACCCAGTACTTC. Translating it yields CATSGPGTAQETQYF.